Below, 26 T cell receptor beta chains from the same sample are listed, as sequenced in a study of control samples from healthy donors and cancer patients. TCRdb's table, derived via immunoSEQ multiplex PCR, lists solely in-frame clones and lacks some. The sample has 250,000 to 300,000 clones, over 75% seen once. The specimen sequenced was PBMCs. These receptors originate from a woman aged 60-75 years with lung cancer.

The chain uses TRBV19 and TRBJ2-2; a weak D match, TRBD2 (6 bases). The CDR3 runs to 14 residues. CDR1 is LNHDA and CDR2 is SQIVND in the germline V gene (reference sequence). V was pared by 7 bases and J by 7 bases, with 16 bases between. The CDR3 nucleotides read TGTGCCAGTAACACCCTCGGAGGGGACGGGGAGCTGTTTTTT. The encoded protein is CASNTLGGDGELFF.

The gene calls are TRBV7-8 and TRBJ1-3; tentatively, D is TRBD1 (6 bases). Germline V gene lookup returns CDR1 SGHVS and CDR2 FQNEAQ. Trimming took 3 bases from V and 0 from J, leaving 18 bases between them. This CDR3 contains 18 residues. The chain's CDR3 is CASSFGTGQGYSGNTIYF. CDR3 DNA: TGTGCCAGCAGCTTCGGGACGGGCCAGGGGTACTCTGGAAACACCATATATTTT.

V gene TRBV21-1 combines with J gene TRBJ1-4. TRBV21-1 is a pseudogene segment. CDR3 length: 14 amino acids. The chain's CDR3 is CASSKRGEDQKLFF. The CDR3 coding sequence is TGTGCCAGCAGCAAACGGGGAGAGGACCAAAAACTGTTTTTT.

This chain links TRBV5-1 with TRBJ2-5; 10 bases line up with TRBD2. Germline loops: CDR1 SGHRS, CDR2 YFSETQ. CDR3 length: 16 residues. Trimming took 2 bases from V and 0 from J; bases not matched to a gene: 4. CDR3 amino acids: CASSFGAGGYQETQYF. CDR3 DNA sequence: TGCGCCAGCAGCTTTGGAGCGGGGGGGTACCAAGAGACCCAGTACTTC. The whole variable domain, remainder taken from reference TRBV5-1 and TRBJ2-5, is KAGVTQTPRYLIKTRGQQVTLSCSPISGHRSVSWYQQTPGQGLQFLFEYFSETQRNKGNFPGRFSGRQFSNSRSEMNVSTLELGDSALYLCASSFGAGGYQETQYFGPGTRLLVL.

The chain has TRBV7-3 and TRBJ2-5; D ambiguous. CDR3 size: 13 residues. Looked up from germline, CDR1 is SGHTA and CDR2 is FQGTGA. V dropped 1 base and J dropped 2 bases, with 5 bases sitting between them. CDR3 in DNA: TGTGCCAGCAGCTTAAGGGGTCAAGAGACCCAGTACTTC. It codes for CASSLRGQETQYF.

V is TRBV28 and J is TRBJ1-5, with TRBD1 matching 9 bases. V was clipped by 5 bases and J by 5 bases; unmatched bases: 7. This CDR3 is 15 amino acids long. Germline V CDR1 and CDR2: MDHEN, SYDVKM. The CDR3 is CASSAPGQGYQPQHF. The DNA for the CDR3 is TGTGCCAGCAGTGCTCCGGGACAGGGTTATCAGCCCCAGCATTTT.

V and J are TRBV6-5 and TRBJ1-2; a possible D gene is TRBD1 (6 bases). Germline V lookup: CDR1 MNHEY, CDR2 SVGAGI. The CDR3 covers 12 residues. V shed 7 bases and J shed 7 bases, with 13 bases lying between them. The CDR3 nucleotides read TGTGCCAGCACTCTGACAGGAGGTGGCTACACCTTC. It codes for CASTLTGGGYTF.

The V and J genes are TRBV5-1 and TRBJ1-1; 9 positions agree with TRBD1. V shed 4 bases, J shed 1 base, and the junction held 5 bases outside the gene matches. The CDR3 length is 15 residues. From germline, CDR1 is SGHRS and CDR2 YFSETQ. Here the CDR3 DNA reads TGCGCCAGCAGCCCCCAGACAGGGGGGAACACTGAAGCTTTCTTT. It specifies CASSPQTGGNTEAFF.

This clone was recorded only once. The chain is built from TRBV5-1 and TRBJ2-1, with TRBD2 identical over 7 bases. The length of the CDR3 is 16 residues. Unmatched junction bases numbered 5, after V lost 2 bases and J lost 0 bases. The germline V gene has CDR1 SGHRS and CDR2 YFSETQ. This chain's CDR3 is CASSFAGTNSYNEQFF. CDR3 nucleotides: TGCGCCAGCAGCTTTGCCGGGACTAACTCCTACAATGAGCAGTTCTTC.

Only one count was recorded for this clone. This rearrangement joins TRBV4-1 to TRBJ1-5, with unresolved D. Germline CDR1 MGHRA, CDR2 YSYEKL. This CDR3 has 13 residues. The V end was cut by 0 bases, the J end by 6 bases, with 6 bases between. The CDR3 DNA follows: TGCGCCAGCAGCCAAGAGGAGGGTCAGCCCCAGCATTTT. Translated: CASSQEEGQPQHF.

The rearrangement links TRBV6-1 to TRBJ1-6; D is possibly TRBD1 (6 bases). The CDR3 consists of 15 residues. Per germline, CDR1 MNHNS and CDR2 SASEGT. V gave up 3 bases and J gave up 9 bases, with 15 bases separating them. CDR3 amino acids: CASSEFGTHSSPLHF. In DNA, the CDR3 is TGTGCCAGCAGTGAGTTCGGGACACACAGTTCACCCCTCCACTTT.

DNA for the CDR3: TGTGCCAGCAGTCCTTTCGTGGGGAGCAATCAGCCCCAGCATTTT. Protein: CASSPFVGSNQPQHF. The chain combines TRBV28 with TRBJ1-5; unclear D gene. The CDR3 extends over 15 amino acids. Trimming removed 5 bases at V and 1 base at J, with 12 bases between. Germline loops: CDR1 MDHEN, CDR2 SYDVKM.

This chain connects TRBV5-4 to TRBJ1-1, with D maybe TRBD1 (5 bases). The CDR3 consists of 13 residues. Germline assignment: CDR1 SGHNT and CDR2 YYREEE (reference sequence). The V and J ends lost 2 bases and 4 bases respectively, with 9 bases between them. For the CDR3, the DNA is TGTGCCAGCAGCTTATTGGGGGGCACTGAAGCTTTCTTT. This codes for CASSLLGGTEAFF.

This clone was detected only a few times. The V gene is TRBV10-1, the J gene TRBJ1-2; 9 bases fit TRBD1. Germline lookup yields CDR1 WNHNN and CDR2 SYGVQD (reference sequence). V gave up 5 bases and J gave up 8 bases; unmatched junction bases: 6. The CDR3 length is 13 residues. Written as DNA, the CDR3 is TGCGCCAGCAGTCCGGGACAGGGATACGGCTACACCTTC. As protein: CASSPGQGYGYTF.

This chain connects TRBV5-4 to TRBJ2-3; TRBD2 matches 11 bases. The germline CDR1 and CDR2 sequences are SGHNT and YYREEE (reference sequence). The CDR3 extends over 16 amino acids. J was trimmed by 6 bases and V by 2 bases; bases with no gene match: 8. CDR3 in DNA: TGTGCCAGCAGCTTTCGACTAGCGGGAAGGGGGGATACGCAGTATTTT. It is translated as CASSFRLAGRGDTQYF. The variable domain in full, with the rest retrieved from reference TRBV5-4 and TRBJ2-3, is ETGVTQSPTHLIKTRGQQVTLRCSSQSGHNTVSWYQQALGQGPQFIFQYYREEENGRGNFPPRFSGLQFPNYSSELNVNALELDDSALYLCASSFRLAGRGDTQYFGPGTRLTVL.

The chain uses TRBV25-1 and TRBJ1-4, with D perhaps matching TRBD1 (5 bases). Germline V gives CDR1 MGHDK, CDR2 SYGVNS. V gave up 4 bases and J gave up 4 bases, with 10 bases separating them. This CDR3 comprises 14 residues. The CDR3 here is CASSVGGLNEKLFF. The CDR3 nucleotides are TGTGCCAGCAGTGTCGGGGGTCTTAATGAAAAACTGTTTTTT.

The rearrangement uses TRBV3-1 (or the pseudogene TRBV3-2) and TRBJ1-1; 9 positions match TRBD1. The CDR3 spans 14 residues. Germline assignment: CDR1 LGHDT and CDR2 YNNKEL (reference sequence). Trimming removed 4 bases from V and 4 bases from J; junction bases left unmatched: 4. This chain's CDR3 is CASSRQGGSTEAFF. CDR3 nucleotide sequence: TGTGCCAGCAGCCGACAGGGGGGGAGCACTGAAGCTTTCTTT.

The V and J genes are TRBV6-1 and TRBJ2-1; tentative D call: TRBD1 (6 bases). This CDR3 region has 14 residues. Deletions cut 6 bases from V and 7 bases from J, with 16 bases between. CDR1 is MNHNS and CDR2 is SASEGT in the germline V gene. The CDR3 sequence: CASRTETRGNEQFF. DNA of the CDR3: TGTGCCAGCAGGACCGAGACCAGGGGAAATGAGCAGTTCTTC.

CDR3 sequence: CASSLDGSQPQHF. Here the CDR3 DNA reads TGTGCCAGCAGTTTGGATGGGTCCCAGCCCCAGCATTTT. The chain recombines TRBV6-5 with TRBJ1-5; D uncertain. The CDR3 runs 13 residues. V was cut by 4 bases and J by 7 bases, with 11 bases left in between. Germline CDR1 reads MNHEY; CDR2 reads SVGAGI.

The genes are TRBV5-6 and TRBJ2-1, with 9 bases matching TRBD2. The V segment lost 1 base and the J segment 2 bases; nucleotides outside the gene matches: 1. Germline V gives CDR1 SGHDT, CDR2 YYEEEE. The CDR3 has 15 residues. The CDR3 spells CASSLKREAYNEQFF. As DNA, the CDR3 is TGTGCCAGCAGCTTGAAGCGGGAGGCCTACAATGAGCAGTTCTTC.

The J gene is TRBJ1-4, the V gene TRBV19; tentative D call: TRBD1 (6 bases). This CDR3 has 15 amino acids. Looked up from germline, CDR1 is LNHDA and CDR2 is SQIVND (reference sequence). V was shortened by 0 bases and J by 8 bases, with 13 bases between the two germline ends. The DNA of the CDR3 is TGTGCCAGTAGTATAGAAGGGACACGAGGGGAAAAACTGTTTTTT. Translated, it gives CASSIEGTRGEKLFF.

The V and J genes are TRBV29-1 and TRBJ1-5; D not resolved. The CDR3 spans 13 residues. CDR1 and CDR2 from the germline V gene are SQVTM and ANQGSEA. Deletions cut 1 base from V and 1 base from J, with 5 bases between. Written as DNA, the CDR3 is TGCAGCGTTGAAGTGGGGAGCAATCAGCCCCAGCATTTT. Protein product: CSVEVGSNQPQHF.

The chain combines TRBV15 with TRBJ1-2; 10 nucleotides match TRBD1. The CDR3 covers 14 residues. Germline V gives CDR1 LNHNV, CDR2 YYDKDF (reference sequence). V lost 0 bases and J lost 7; bases outside the gene matches: 2. The chain's CDR3 is CATSREGTGVGYTF. Here the CDR3 DNA reads TGTGCCACCAGCAGAGAGGGGACAGGGGTTGGCTACACCTTC. The complete variable domain, with remaining parts taken from reference TRBV15 and TRBJ1-2, reads DAMVIQNPRYQVTQFGKPVTLSCSQTLNHNVMYWYQQKSSQAPKLLFHYYDKDFNNEADTPDNFQSRRPNTSFCFLDIRSPGLGDTAMYLCATSREGTGVGYTFGSGTRLTVV.

Concerning this clone itself: The sample has other DNA sequences that encode this CDR3 too. The chain joins TRBV10-3 to TRBJ1-4; no clear D gene. The germline CDR1 and CDR2 sequences are ENHRY and SYGVKD. The CDR3 covers 12 residues. V was shortened by 0 bases and J by 8 bases, with 4 bases between the two germline ends. CDR3 sequence reads: CAISESEEKLFF. The CDR3, as DNA: TGTGCCATCAGTGAGTCGGAAGAAAAACTGTTTTTT.

The chain joins TRBV18 to TRBJ2-2; D might be TRBD1 (5 bases). This CDR3 is built from 14 residues. The germline gives CDR1 KGHSH, CDR2 LQKENI. V lost 8 bases and J lost 1, with 11 bases in between. Written as DNA, the CDR3 is TGTGCCAGCGCCCTGACAGTGAACACCGGGGAGCTGTTTTTT. Its protein product is CASALTVNTGELFF.

To note about this clone: This may be a read error, as it is one base from a much larger clone. V and J are TRBV3-1 (or the pseudogene TRBV3-2) and TRBJ1-5; 8 positions agree with TRBD1. The CDR3 spans 13 residues. Unmatched junction bases numbered 1, after V lost 4 bases and J lost 5 bases. CDR1 is LGHDT, CDR2 YNNKEL, per germline (reference sequence). CDR3 nucleotide sequence: TGTGCCAGCAGCCCGGACAGGGATCAGCCCCAGCATTTT. Translating gives CASSPDRDQPQHF.